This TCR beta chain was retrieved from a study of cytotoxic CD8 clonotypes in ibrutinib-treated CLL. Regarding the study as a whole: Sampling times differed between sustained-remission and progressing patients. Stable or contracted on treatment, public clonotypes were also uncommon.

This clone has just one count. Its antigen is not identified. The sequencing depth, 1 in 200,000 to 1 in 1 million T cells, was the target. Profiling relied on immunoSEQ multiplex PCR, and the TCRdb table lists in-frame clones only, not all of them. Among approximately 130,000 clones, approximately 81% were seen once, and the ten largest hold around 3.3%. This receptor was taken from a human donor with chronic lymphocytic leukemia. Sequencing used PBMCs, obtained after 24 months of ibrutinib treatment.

The CDR3 coding sequence is TGTGCCAGTATGGGAGGGTGGGGCGTATCGAATTTTGGGGAGCTGTTTTTT. Translation gives CASMGGWGVSNFGELFF. The chain combines TRBV19 with TRBJ2-2; 7 bases are a match to TRBD2. This CDR3 is 17 amino acids long. Trimming at V came to 7 bases and at J to 8 bases, leaving 19 bases not matched to a gene. Germline V gene lookup returns CDR1 LNHDA and CDR2 SQIVND (reference sequence).